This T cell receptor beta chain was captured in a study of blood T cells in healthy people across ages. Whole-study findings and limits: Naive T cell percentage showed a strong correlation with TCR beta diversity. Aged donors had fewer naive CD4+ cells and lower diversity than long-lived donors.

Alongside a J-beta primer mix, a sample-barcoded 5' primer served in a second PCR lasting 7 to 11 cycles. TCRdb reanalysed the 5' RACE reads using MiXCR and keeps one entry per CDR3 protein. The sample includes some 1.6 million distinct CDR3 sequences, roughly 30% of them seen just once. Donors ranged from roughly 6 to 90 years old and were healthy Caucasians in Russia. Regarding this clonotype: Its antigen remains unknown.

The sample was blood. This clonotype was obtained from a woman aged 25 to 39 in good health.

The CDR3 spells CATEQGNTGELFF. CDR3 coding DNA: TGTGCCACGGAACAGGGAAACACCGGGGAGCTGTTTTTT. The chain joins TRBV6-2 or TRBV6-3 to TRBJ2-2; a weak D match, TRBD1 (6 bases). The CDR3 is 13 residues long. The germline V and J ends were trimmed by 10 bases and 2 bases, with 11 bases remaining between them. Germline loops: CDR1 MNHEY, CDR2 SVGEGT.